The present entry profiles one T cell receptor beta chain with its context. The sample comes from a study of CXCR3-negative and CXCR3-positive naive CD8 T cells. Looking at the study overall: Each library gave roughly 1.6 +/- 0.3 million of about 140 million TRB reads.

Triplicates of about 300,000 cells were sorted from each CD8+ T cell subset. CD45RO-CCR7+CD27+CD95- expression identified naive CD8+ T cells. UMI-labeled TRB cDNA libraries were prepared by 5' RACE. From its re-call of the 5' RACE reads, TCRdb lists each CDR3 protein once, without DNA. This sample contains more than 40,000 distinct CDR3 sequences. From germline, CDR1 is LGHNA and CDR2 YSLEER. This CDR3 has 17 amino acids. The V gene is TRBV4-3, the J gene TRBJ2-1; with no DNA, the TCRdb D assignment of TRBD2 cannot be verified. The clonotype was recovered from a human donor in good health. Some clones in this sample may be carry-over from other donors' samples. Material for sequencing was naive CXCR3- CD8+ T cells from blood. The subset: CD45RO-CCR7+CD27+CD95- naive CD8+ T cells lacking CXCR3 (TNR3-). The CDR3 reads CASSQDRLAGGPTEQFF.